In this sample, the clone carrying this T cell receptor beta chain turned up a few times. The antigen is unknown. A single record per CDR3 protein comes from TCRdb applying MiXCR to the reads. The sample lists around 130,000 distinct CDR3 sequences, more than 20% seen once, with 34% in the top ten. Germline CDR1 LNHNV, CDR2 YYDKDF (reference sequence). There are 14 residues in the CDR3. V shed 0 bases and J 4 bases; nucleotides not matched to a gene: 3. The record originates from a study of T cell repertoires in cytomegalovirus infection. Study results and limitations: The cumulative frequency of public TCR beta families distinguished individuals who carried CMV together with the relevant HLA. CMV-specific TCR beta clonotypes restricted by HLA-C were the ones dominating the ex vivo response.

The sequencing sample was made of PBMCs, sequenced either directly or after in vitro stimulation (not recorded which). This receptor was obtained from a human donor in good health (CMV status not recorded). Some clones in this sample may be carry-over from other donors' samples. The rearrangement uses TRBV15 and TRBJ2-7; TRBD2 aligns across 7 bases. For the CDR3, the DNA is TGTGCCACCAGCAGAGAGGGGGGGGGGTACGAGCAGTACGTC. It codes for CATSREGGGYEQYV.